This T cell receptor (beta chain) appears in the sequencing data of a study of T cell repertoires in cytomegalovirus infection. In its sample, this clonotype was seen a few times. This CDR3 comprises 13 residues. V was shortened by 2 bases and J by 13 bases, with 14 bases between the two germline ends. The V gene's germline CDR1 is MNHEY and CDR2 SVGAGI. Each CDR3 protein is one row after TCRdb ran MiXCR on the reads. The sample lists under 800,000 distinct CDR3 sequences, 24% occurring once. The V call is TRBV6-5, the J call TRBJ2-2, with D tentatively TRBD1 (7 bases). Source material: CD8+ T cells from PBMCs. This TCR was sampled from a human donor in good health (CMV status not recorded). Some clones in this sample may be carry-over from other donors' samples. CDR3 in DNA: TGTGCCAGCAGTTACGCGGGACAGACCGCGCTGTTTTTT. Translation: CASSYAGQTALFF.